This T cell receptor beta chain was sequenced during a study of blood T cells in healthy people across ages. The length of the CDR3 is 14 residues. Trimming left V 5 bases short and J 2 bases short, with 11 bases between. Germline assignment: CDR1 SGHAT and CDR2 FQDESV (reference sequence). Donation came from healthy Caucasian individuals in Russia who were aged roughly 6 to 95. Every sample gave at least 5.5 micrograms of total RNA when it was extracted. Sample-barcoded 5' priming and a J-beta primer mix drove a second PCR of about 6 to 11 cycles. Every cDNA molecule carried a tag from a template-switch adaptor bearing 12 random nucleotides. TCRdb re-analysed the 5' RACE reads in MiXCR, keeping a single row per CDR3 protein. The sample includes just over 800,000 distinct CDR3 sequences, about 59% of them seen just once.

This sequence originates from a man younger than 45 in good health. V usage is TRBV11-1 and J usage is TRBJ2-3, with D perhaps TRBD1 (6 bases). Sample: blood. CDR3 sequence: CASSQGHHTDTQYF. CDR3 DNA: TGTGCCAGCAGCCAGGGACACCACACAGATACGCAGTATTTT. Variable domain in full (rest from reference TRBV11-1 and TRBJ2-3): EAEVAQSPRYKITEKSQAVAFWCDPISGHATLYWYRQILGQGPELLVQFQDESVVDDSQLPKDRFSAERLKGVDSTLKIQPAELGDSAMYLCASSQGHHTDTQYFGPGTRLTVL.